Sequencing of this TCR beta chain was carried out in a study of T cell responses to AZD1222 COVID-19 vaccine. Study outcomes and limitations: The number of AZD1222 recipients seropositive at baseline was only 5 to 7.

Concerning this clone itself: The antigen remains unidentified.

The CDR3 is 17 residues long. Germline lookup yields CDR1 MNHEY and CDR2 SVGEGT. Trimming took 4 bases from V and 9 from J; bases not matched to a gene: 15. Measured with immunoSEQ multiplex PCR; TCRdb has only the in-frame clones, and not every one. Among fewer than 120,000 clones listed, about 94% were seen once. Second doses were pooled across both intervals (about 4 or about 12 weeks). This receptor was identified in an adult who received the AZD1222 COVID-19 vaccine. This sequence joins TRBV6-2 or TRBV6-3 and TRBJ2-1; 10 bases map to TRBD2. Sequencing was performed on peripheral blood, taken 28 days after the second AZD1222 dose. The CDR3 protein is CASSSQRGGLQYGEQFF. The DNA for the CDR3 is TGTGCCAGCAGTTCACAGCGGGGGGGCCTCCAATACGGTGAGCAGTTCTTC.